Sequencing of this TCR beta chain was carried out in a study of blood T cell repertoires in COVID-19. Participants reported their clinical history, and cohort assignment relied on those reports. Germline loops: CDR1 MGHRA, CDR2 YSYEKL. The CDR3 sequence is 13 residues long. Trimming cost V 3 bases and J 6 bases, with 12 bases left between them. Assay: immunoSEQ multiplex PCR; the TCRdb copy retains only in-frame clones and omits some. The sample contains roughly 420,000 clones, over 75% of which appear only once. Material for sequencing was PBMCs or T cells enriched from blood (not recorded which). The clonotype originates from a woman in her twenties or thirties with acute COVID-19. The V call is TRBV4-1, the J call TRBJ2-7; D remains unclear. CDR3 in amino acids: CASSQGFVAEQYF. The CDR3 DNA follows: TGCGCCAGCAGCCAGGGCTTCGTTGCCGAGCAGTACTTC.